The 2 T cell receptor beta chains below come from one sample, sequenced in a study of identical twins. Via MiXCR, TCRdb re-called the 5' RACE reads, giving one row per CDR3 protein. The sample has some 240,000 distinct CDR3 sequences; around 8.8% are singletons. These same data were also listed under a study on yellow fever vaccine responses in identical twins.

Source material: CD8+ T cells sorted from blood. Receptors were obtained from a woman aged 18-29 years in good health.

This clonotype was seen once. This chain links TRBV27 with TRBJ2-7, with a tentative D call TRBD2 (5 bases). Trimming took off 9 bases at V and 5 bases at J, with 20 bases between the two ends. Germline V gene lookup returns CDR1 MNHEY and CDR2 SMNVEV (reference sequence). The CDR3 sequence is 14 residues long. Here the CDR3 reads CASAGPPGSHEQYF. CDR3 bases: TGTGCCAGTGCGGGCCCCCCCGGGTCGCACGAGCAGTACTTC.

This clonotype was found a few times. The V and J genes are TRBV2 and TRBJ2-2; D may match TRBD1 or TRBD2 (5 bases each). Between the trimmed V and J ends, which lost 7 bases and 4 bases, there was a span of 13 bases. Germline V gene lookup returns CDR1 SNHLY and CDR2 FYNNEI. CDR3 length: 14 residues. The CDR3 region has the DNA TGTGCCAGCACCGCCAGGGACGGCACCGGGGAGCTGTTTTTT. Protein product: CASTARDGTGELFF. The full variable domain, with the rest looked up from reference TRBV2 and TRBJ2-2, is EPEVTQTPSHQVTQMGQEVILRCVPISNHLYFYWYRQILGQKVEFLVSFYNNEISEKSEIFDDQFSVERPDGSNFTLKIRSTKLEDSAMYFCASTARDGTGELFFGEGSRLTVL.